This T cell receptor (beta chain) was identified during a study of blood T cell repertoires in COVID-19. About the study: PBMCs, B-cell-depleted T cells, or T cells were the source of the cDNA or gDNA that made up the material.

Using immunoSEQ multiplex PCR, the repertoire was profiled, and TCRdb retains in-frame clones only, with some absent. Among 130,000 to 150,000 clones, around 83% were seen once, and the ten largest hold 5.8%. This CDR3 spans 15 amino acids. With 5 bases removed from V and 1 base from J, the gap between germline ends came to 15 bases. Germline V lookup: CDR1 LNHDA, CDR2 SQIVND (reference sequence). Participant ages covered about 18 to 89 years across about 25 US areas. Assignment of participants to cohorts was predicated upon participant-reported clinical history. Input material: PBMCs or T cells enriched from blood (not recorded which). The rearrangement uses TRBV19 and TRBJ2-7; tentative D call: TRBD1 (6 bases). This receptor was identified in a woman between 50 and 59 years old who had been exposed to COVID-19. For the CDR3, the DNA is TGTGCCAGTAGTGTTGGGTTAGGACAGTCCTACGAGCAGTACTTC. Translation: CASSVGLGQSYEQYF.